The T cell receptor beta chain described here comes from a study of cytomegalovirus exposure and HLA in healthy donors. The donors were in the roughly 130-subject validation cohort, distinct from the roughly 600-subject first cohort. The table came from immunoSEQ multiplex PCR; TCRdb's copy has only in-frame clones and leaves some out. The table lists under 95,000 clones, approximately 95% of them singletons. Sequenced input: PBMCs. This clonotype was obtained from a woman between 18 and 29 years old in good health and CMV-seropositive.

Written as DNA, the CDR3 is TGTGCCAGTAGTGAATGGGACAGGGCGAATCAGCCCCAGCATTTT. Its translation: CASSEWDRANQPQHF. V gene TRBV19 combines with J gene TRBJ1-5, with TRBD1 matching over 9 bases. CDR3 length: 15 amino acids. After removal of 5 bases from V and 4 bases from J, the junction contained 6 bases not matched to a gene. From germline, CDR1 is LNHDA and CDR2 SQIVND (reference sequence).